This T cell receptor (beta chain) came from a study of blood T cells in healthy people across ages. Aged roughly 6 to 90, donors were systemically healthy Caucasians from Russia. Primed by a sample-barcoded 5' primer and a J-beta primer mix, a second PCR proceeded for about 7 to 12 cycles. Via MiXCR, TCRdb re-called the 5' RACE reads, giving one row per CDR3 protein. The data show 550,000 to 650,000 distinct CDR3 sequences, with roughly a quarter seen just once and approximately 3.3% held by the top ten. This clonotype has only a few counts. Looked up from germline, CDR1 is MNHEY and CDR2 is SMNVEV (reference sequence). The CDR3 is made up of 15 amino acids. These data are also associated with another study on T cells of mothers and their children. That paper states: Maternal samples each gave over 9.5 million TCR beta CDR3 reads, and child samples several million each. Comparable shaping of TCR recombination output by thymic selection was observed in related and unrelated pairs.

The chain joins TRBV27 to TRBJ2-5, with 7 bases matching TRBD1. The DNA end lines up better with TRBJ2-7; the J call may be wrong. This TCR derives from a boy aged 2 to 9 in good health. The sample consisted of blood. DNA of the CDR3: TGTGCCAGCAGCTCTAACAGGGGTTGGTCCTACGAGCAGTACTTC. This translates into CASSSNRGWSYEQYF.